This T cell receptor (beta chain) was sequenced in a study of cytomegalovirus exposure and HLA in healthy donors. Germline V gives CDR1 SGHVS, CDR2 FNYEAQ. With V trimmed by 5 bases and J by 15 bases, 10 bases remained unmatched. This CDR3 is built from 13 residues. PCR was performed using 60 Vbeta and 13 Jbeta primers. The repertoire was sequenced with immunoSEQ multiplex PCR; TCRdb's copy has only in-frame clones and lacks some. The sample consists of 130,000 to 150,000 clones, 60% to 80% of them appearing once. J is TRBJ1-5 and V is TRBV7-6; 10 nucleotides agree with TRBD1. This TCR was sampled from a male donor in good health and CMV-seronegative. The specimen sequenced was PBMCs. The CDR3, as DNA: TGTGCCAGCAGCATAACCGGGACAGGGGCACGGCATTTT. Its protein is CASSITGTGARHF.